This entry describes one TCR beta chain. Trimming cost V 3 bases and J 3 bases; bases outside gene matches: 16. Germline values: CDR1 LGHNA, CDR2 YSLEER. The CDR3 contains 18 residues. These data are taken from a study of shared clonotypes between healthy human individuals. The naive CD8 fraction comprised CD45RO-negative cells positively selected for CCR7 and excluded terminally differentiated effector memory CD45RA+ cells. The table came from immunoSEQ multiplex PCR; TCRdb's copy has only in-frame clones and leaves some out. The table includes 1.5 million to 2.5 million clones, 85% to 95% detected once.

The sample taken for sequencing was naive CD8+ T cells sorted from blood. This chain connects TRBV4-3 to TRBJ1-2; 7 bases are a match to TRBD1. This TCR was recovered from a man between 18 and 35 years old in good health. The CDR3, as DNA: TGCGCCAGCAGCCAGAGGTCCGTTTCACAGGGGCCCGACTATGGCTACACCTTC. Translating gives CASSQRSVSQGPDYGYTF.